The clone carrying this TCR beta chain appeared a few times. This sample was taken from a study of regulatory T cells in long-lasting Graves disease. Specified time point: newly diagnosed GD, antithyroid drugs for less than 3 months. The TCR library used RNA extracted from PBMCs. CDR3-region Arm-PCR and iRepertoire HTBI primers produced the TCR beta libraries. Via MiXCR, TCRdb re-called the multiplex PCR reads, giving one row per CDR3 protein. The sample records approximately 490,000 distinct CDR3 sequences, 16% being singletons. The CDR3 has 15 residues. The V gene's germline CDR1 is DFQATT and CDR2 SNEGSKA (reference sequence). Trimming at V came to 6 bases and at J to 3 bases, leaving 10 bases not matched to a gene. This sample was also put to use in a study of T cells in Graves' hyperthyroidism and ophthalmopathy. That source adds: Most thyroid-expanded clonotypes above 0.001 were also found in blood.

The material was peripheral blood mononuclear cells (PBMCs), obtained at new diagnosis, from a patient treated with antithyroid drugs. This receptor was obtained from a man aged 40-49 years with Graves disease. The chain recombines TRBV20-1 with TRBJ2-3, with TRBD2 matching over 9 bases. CDR3: CSASLDSGRTDTQYF. CDR3 in DNA: TGCAGTGCCTCCTTGGACAGCGGGAGGACAGATACGCAGTATTTT.